This passage covers 10 T cell receptor beta chains from one sample sequenced in a study of breast tumors, draining lymph nodes, adjacent tissues. TCRdb re-called the multiplex PCR reads with MiXCR, one entry per CDR3 protein. There are some 110,000 distinct CDR3 sequences in the sample; 30% occur only once, and approximately 5% lies in the top ten. The lymph nodes were axillary draining lymph nodes from breast cancer patients. The sequenced sample was axillary lymph node tissue. The origin of the receptors is a female donor with breast cancer. Some clones in this sample may be carry-over from other donors' samples.

The chain links TRBV9 to TRBJ2-2; 8 bases line up with TRBD1. Per germline, CDR1 SGDLS and CDR2 YYNGEE. The CDR3 loop spans 16 amino acids. J lost 6 bases, V lost 1 base, and 8 bases had no gene match. The CDR3 coding sequence is TGTGCCAGCAGCGTACTAAGGACAGGGATGGCCGGGGAGCTGTTTTTT. Translation gives CASSVLRTGMAGELFF.

Points on this clonotype: Germline and junction disagree at one end, which may indicate a read error. The chain is built from TRBV3-1 and TRBJ2-7; tentatively, D is TRBD1 (5 bases). The CDR3 covers 14 residues. CDR1 and CDR2 (germline): LGHDT, YNNKEL (reference sequence). The CDR3 protein is CASSHAPQGGEQYF. The CDR3 region has the DNA TGCGCCAGCAGCCACGCCCCGCAGGGTGGCGAGCAGTACTTC.

This clonotype came up many times. The V gene is TRBV5-6, the J gene TRBJ2-2, with a weak D call TRBD1 (6 bases). The CDR3 totals 13 residues. Germline V gene data show CDR1 as SGHDT and CDR2 as YYEEEE. The V gene lost 4 bases and the J gene lost 6 bases, with 10 bases spanning the gap. CDR3 in DNA: TGTGCCAGCAGCAACAGGGTGGCCGGGGAGCTGTTTTTT. It yields the protein CASSNRVAGELFF. Using reference TRBV5-6 and TRBJ2-2 for the parts outside the CDR3, the full variable domain is DAGVTQSPTHLIKTRGQQVTLRCSPKSGHDTVSWYQQALGQGPQFIFQYYEEEERQRGNFPDRFSGHQFPNYSSELNVNALLLGDSALYLCASSNRVAGELFFGEGSRLTVL.

V gene TRBV3-1 combines with J gene TRBJ2-1; D gene ambiguous. V lost 4 bases and J lost 6, with 10 bases in between. The CDR3 length is 13 residues. Germline loops: CDR1 LGHDT, CDR2 YNNKEL (reference sequence). The CDR3 sequence: CASSLSDPNEQFF. In DNA, the CDR3 is TGTGCCAGCAGCCTATCCGATCCCAATGAGCAGTTCTTC.

The chain recombines TRBV7-2 with TRBJ1-1; 7 positions agree with TRBD1. CDR1 SGHTA and CDR2 FQGNSA come from the germline V gene. The trim removed 5 bases at V and 3 bases at J, leaving 6 bases unmatched. This CDR3 contains 14 residues. The CDR3, as DNA: TGTGCCAGCAGCCCGGACAGGCTGGACACTGAAGCTTTCTTT. This encodes CASSPDRLDTEAFF. Variable domain in full (rest from reference TRBV7-2 and TRBJ1-1): GAGVSQSPSNKVTEKGKDVELRCDPISGHTALYWYRQSLGQGLEFLIYFQGNSAPDKSGLPSDRFSAERTGGSVSTLTIQRTQQEDSAVYLCASSPDRLDTEAFFGQGTRLTVV.

The chain uses TRBV25-1 and TRBJ2-7; TRBD2 is a possible D gene (6 bases). From germline, CDR1 is MGHDK and CDR2 SYGVNS. CDR3 length: 15 amino acids. V was cut by 4 bases and J by 2 bases, with 15 bases left in between. CDR3 sequence (DNA): TGTGCCAGCAGTGGCCCGGAGGGTAACCCCTACGAGCAGTACTTC. Protein sequence: CASSGPEGNPYEQYF.

The chain uses TRBV20-1 and TRBJ1-4, with D hard to call. The length of the CDR3 is 16 residues. The V end was cut by 6 bases, the J end by 4 bases, with 21 bases between. Germline V gene sequence: CDR1 DFQATT, CDR2 SNEGSKA (reference sequence). The CDR3 bases are TGCAGTGCCCACGCCTGGGCGGGGTCCGATAATGAAAAACTGTTTTTT. Its translation: CSAHAWAGSDNEKLFF.

This clonotype was seen ten or more times. V gene TRBV5-1 combines with J gene TRBJ2-2; weak D call: TRBD1 (5 bases). Germline CDR1 is SGHRS and CDR2 is YFSETQ. Deletions cut 9 bases from V and 1 base from J, with 16 bases between. CDR3 length: 15 amino acids. The CDR3 sequence is CATASRQRNTGELFF. CDR3 nucleotides: TGCGCCACCGCCAGTCGACAGCGGAACACCGGGGAGCTGTTTTTT.

V gene TRBV6-6 combines with J gene TRBJ1-1; the D is unclear. V was pared by 8 bases and J by 1 base, with 8 bases between. In germline, CDR1 is MNHNY, CDR2 SVGAGI (reference sequence). The CDR3 has 12 residues. The CDR3 bases are TGTGCCAGCTGGGAAGGGAACACTGAAGCTTTCTTT. Its translation is CASWEGNTEAFF.

This clonotype came up once. This sequence joins TRBV6-1 and TRBJ1-1, with D hard to call. V lost 2 bases and J lost 3, with 13 bases in between. The CDR3 length is 15 residues. CDR1 MNHNS and CDR2 SASEGT come from the germline V gene. CDR3: CASSELPRGDTEAFF. The CDR3 DNA reads TGTGCCAGCAGTGAACTCCCCCGGGGAGACACTGAAGCTTTCTTT.